Following are 29 T cell receptor beta chains from one sample sequenced in a study of vaccination effects on CD4 cells after COVID-19. The antigens of these receptors remain unknown. Assay: immunoSEQ multiplex PCR; the TCRdb copy retains only in-frame clones and omits some. This table holds some 63,000 clones, approximately 72% found once. After roughly ten days in culture, the CD4+ T cells were isolated. Source: CD4+ T cells from PBMCs cultured without peptide, taken before COVID-19 vaccination. These receptors all come from a human donor who had a prior SARS-CoV-2 infection.

The gene calls are TRBV4-1 and TRBJ2-1, with D possibly TRBD2 on 5 matching bases. Germline loops: CDR1 MGHRA, CDR2 YSYEKL. The CDR3 has 16 amino acids. The ends were cut back, 1 base at V and 0 bases at J, with 10 bases in the middle. The CDR3 here is CASSQAGLSSYNEQFF. The DNA for the CDR3 is TGCGCCAGCAGCCAAGCGGGGTTGAGCTCCTACAATGAGCAGTTCTTC.

This clone has a single count. The genes are TRBV3-1 (or the pseudogene TRBV3-2) and TRBJ1-5; no firm D call. CDR1 LGHDT and CDR2 YNNKEL come from the germline V gene (reference sequence). The CDR3 is 12 amino acids. V lost 2 bases to trimming and J lost 7 bases, with 6 bases between them. CDR3 sequence reads: CASSQLGQPQHF. The DNA of the CDR3 is TGTGCCAGCAGCCAACTAGGGCAGCCCCAGCATTTT.

This clone was seen more than once but under ten times. The rearrangement links TRBV18 to TRBJ2-3, with 11 bases aligning to TRBD2. Germline V gene data show CDR1 as KGHSH and CDR2 as LQKENI. The CDR3 runs 17 residues. With V trimmed by 3 bases and J by 0 bases, 5 bases remained unmatched. The CDR3 DNA sequence: TGTGCCAGCTCACCTCCGTTAGCGGGAGGGAGCACAGATACGCAGTATTTT. It specifies CASSPPLAGGSTDTQYF.

The genes are TRBV4-1 and TRBJ2-1, with TRBD2 matching 8 bases. The CDR3 has 16 residues. From germline, CDR1 is MGHRA and CDR2 YSYEKL. V dropped 1 base and J dropped 3; count of bases not matched to a gene: 5. The CDR3 coding sequence is TGCGCCAGCAGCCAAGGAAGCGGGGGTTTCTACAATGAGCAGTTCTTC. It yields the protein CASSQGSGGFYNEQFF.

The chain couples TRBV3-1 (or the pseudogene TRBV3-2) to TRBJ2-7, with D maybe TRBD1 (5 bases). This CDR3 region has 14 residues. The V end was cut by 1 base, the J end by 0 bases, with 7 bases between. Germline values: CDR1 LGHDT, CDR2 YNNKEL (reference sequence). The CDR3 region has the DNA TGTGCCAGCAGCCAAGTCACAGGCTCCTACGAGCAGTACTTC. It yields the protein CASSQVTGSYEQYF.

The chain links TRBV28 to TRBJ1-1, with D unclear. The CDR3 covers 13 residues. V was shortened by 8 bases and J by 1 base, with 11 bases between the two germline ends. Germline V gene data show CDR1 as MDHEN and CDR2 as SYDVKM. The CDR3 is CASAQGWNTEAFF. CDR3 bases: TGTGCCAGCGCCCAAGGGTGGAACACTGAAGCTTTCTTT.

The J gene is TRBJ1-2, the V gene TRBV27; maybe TRBD1 (6 bases). Germline V gene data show CDR1 as MNHEY and CDR2 as SMNVEV (reference sequence). The CDR3 is 14 amino acids. Deletions cut 6 bases from V and 5 bases from J, with 16 bases between. The CDR3 protein is CASSPTDRPYGYTF. The CDR3 nucleotides are TGTGCCAGCAGCCCCACCGACAGGCCATATGGCTACACCTTC.

This clone showed up just once. The junction does not match germline at one end; this may be a read error. V and J are TRBV19 and TRBJ1-5; D is uncertain. Germline lookup yields CDR1 LNHDA and CDR2 SQIVND (reference sequence). This CDR3 contains 13 residues. DNA for the CDR3: TGTGCCAGCAGTATTGAGGGATATCAGCCCCAGCATTTT. It translates to CASSIEGYQPQHF. The full variable domain, completed using reference TRBV19 and TRBJ1-5, is DGGITQSPKYLFRKEGQNVTLSCEQNLNHDAMYWYRQDPGQGLRLIYYSQIVNDFQKGDIAEGYSVSREKKESFPLTVTSAQKNPTAFYLCASSIEGYQPQHFGDGTRLSIL.

This sequence joins TRBV27 and TRBJ2-5; D is unclear. Germline assignment: CDR1 MNHEY and CDR2 SMNVEV (reference sequence). V gave up 0 bases and J gave up 5 bases, with 10 bases separating them. The CDR3 extends over 14 amino acids. The CDR3 sequence: CASSLSPLGETQYF. For the CDR3, the DNA is TGTGCCAGCAGTTTATCGCCCCTAGGGGAGACCCAGTACTTC.

The V and J genes are TRBV24-1 and TRBJ2-3; maybe TRBD2 (7 bases). The CDR3 spans 14 residues. The V gene lost 5 bases and the J gene lost 6 bases, with 14 bases spanning the gap. In germline, CDR1 is KGHDR, CDR2 SFDVKD. The CDR3 reads CATSVTGGHDTQYF. CDR3 DNA sequence: TGTGCCACCAGTGTGACGGGGGGCCATGATACGCAGTATTTT.

This clone occurred a few times. The chain joins TRBV4-2 to TRBJ2-1; the match to TRBD2 covers 10 bases. This CDR3 has 19 residues. In germline, CDR1 is LGHNA, CDR2 YNFKEQ. V lost 5 bases and J lost 10; bases outside the gene matches: 23. The CDR3, as DNA: TGTGCCAGCAGCGTAAAACTTCTAGCGGGAGAGGGGGGGGCACTGGAGCAGTTCTTC. Translated: CASSVKLLAGEGGALEQFF.

V is TRBV2 and J is TRBJ2-7; TRBD1 matches at 8 bases. The ends lost 2 bases at V and 4 bases at J; junction bases unmatched: 4. Germline assignment: CDR1 SNHLY and CDR2 FYNNEI. CDR3 size: 14 residues. In nucleotides, the CDR3 is TGTGCCAGCAGTGAACAGGGGGCCGGATACGAGCAGTACTTC. Translating gives CASSEQGAGYEQYF.

The rearrangement joins TRBV18 to TRBJ2-1; no definite D call. The V and J ends lost 4 bases and 5 bases respectively, with 9 bases between them. This CDR3 has 13 amino acids. Germline-derived CDR1 and CDR2 are KGHSH and LQKENI. The CDR3 sequence is CASSQGGNNEQFF. Here the CDR3 DNA reads TGTGCCAGCTCACAGGGTGGGAACAATGAGCAGTTCTTC.

The chain recombines TRBV20-1 with TRBJ1-4; D is unclear. CDR3 length: 13 residues. Germline CDR1 is DFQATT and CDR2 is SNEGSKA (reference sequence). V was cut by 6 bases and J by 5 bases, with 13 bases left in between. The CDR3 bases are TGCAGTGCCAGTCTGCTTAGCAATGAAAAACTGTTTTTT. Its translation: CSASLLSNEKLFF.

This clone has only one observation. The chain employs TRBV3-1 (or the pseudogene TRBV3-2) and TRBJ1-2; possibly TRBD1 for D (6 bases). The CDR3 runs to 12 residues. V was cut by 5 bases and J by 5 bases, with 9 bases left in between. Germline-derived CDR1 and CDR2 are LGHDT and YNNKEL (reference sequence). CDR3 nucleotides: TGTGCCAGCAGCAACAGGGAATATGGCTACACCTTC. This translates into CASSNREYGYTF.

The chain combines TRBV12-3 or TRBV12-4 with TRBJ2-1; 7 bases align to TRBD2. V lost 1 base and J lost 15; bases outside the gene matches: 6. The length of the CDR3 is 12 residues. Written as DNA, the CDR3 is TGTGCCAGCAGTTTAGGAGCGTCTAGCGGGTTCTTC. Translation: CASSLGASSGFF.

This clone came up a few times. V is TRBV5-6 and J is TRBJ1-2; D uncertain. V dropped 5 bases and J dropped 0 bases, with 8 bases sitting between them. Germline assignment: CDR1 SGHDT and CDR2 YYEEEE. The CDR3 covers 13 residues. CDR3 nucleotides: TGTGCCAGCAGTTCGACTCCTAACTATGGCTACACCTTC. Translating gives CASSSTPNYGYTF.

The chain employs TRBV2 and TRBJ2-4, with 7 bases that match TRBD1. The germline V gene has CDR1 SNHLY and CDR2 FYNNEI. CDR3 size: 14 residues. The trim removed 6 bases at V and 7 bases at J, leaving 9 bases unmatched. CDR3 coding DNA: TGTGCCAGCAGAACCGACAGGGTCCGCAACATTCAGTACTTC. It encodes CASRTDRVRNIQYF.

This chain joins TRBV6-5 and TRBJ1-3; D not certain. Trimming removed 6 bases at V and 4 bases at J, with 4 bases between. The CDR3 length is 11 residues. Germline loops: CDR1 MNHEY, CDR2 SVGAGI. The CDR3 is CASSRGNTIYF. The CDR3 DNA sequence: TGTGCCAGCAGCAGAGGAAACACCATATATTTT.

The CDR3 DNA reads as TGTGCCAGCAGGCTAGCGGGGGACACAGATACGCAGTATTTT. Translated, it gives CASRLAGDTDTQYF. The V call is TRBV6-5, the J call TRBJ2-3; 10 bases are shared with TRBD2. Germline lookup yields CDR1 MNHEY and CDR2 SVGAGI. Trimming took 6 bases from V and 2 from J; bases not matched to a gene: 2. The CDR3 has 14 residues.

The V and J genes are TRBV3-1 (or the pseudogene TRBV3-2) and TRBJ2-3; perhaps TRBD1 as D (5 bases). The CDR3 consists of 14 residues. Trimming removed 2 bases at V and 1 base at J, with 7 bases between. Germline-derived CDR1 and CDR2 are LGHDT and YNNKEL (reference sequence). The CDR3 loop is CASSQLQGTDTQYF. CDR3 coding DNA: TGTGCCAGCAGCCAACTACAGGGCACAGATACGCAGTATTTT.

The chain employs TRBV2 and TRBJ1-4; D is unclear. Looked up from germline, CDR1 is SNHLY and CDR2 is FYNNEI. The CDR3 is 15 amino acids. Trimming shortened V by 0 bases and J by 4 bases, and 9 bases separated the two germline ends. CDR3 protein: CASSEAYGSNEKLFF. The CDR3 DNA reads TGTGCCAGCAGTGAAGCCTATGGGAGTAATGAAAAACTGTTTTTT.

This clone appeared a few times. CDR3 in DNA: TGTGCCAGCAGCCAGGGACCTTACTCCTACGAGCAGTACTTC. Amino acids: CASSQGPYSYEQYF. The J gene is TRBJ2-7, the V gene TRBV5-8, with D perhaps assigned TRBD1 or TRBD2 (5 bases each). The CDR3 consists of 14 residues. V shed 4 bases and J shed 0 bases, with 11 bases lying between them. Per the germline V gene, CDR1 is SGHTS and CDR2 is YDEGEE.

The chain combines TRBV12-3 or TRBV12-4 with TRBJ1-2; no clear D. Trimming took 3 bases from V and 4 from J, leaving 9 bases between them. This CDR3 contains 13 residues. CDR3 nucleotide sequence: TGTGCCAGCAGTTTTCTACGGGGCTATGGCTACACCTTC. Amino acids: CASSFLRGYGYTF.

This chain links TRBV9 with TRBJ2-5; perhaps TRBD1 as D (6 bases). V was clipped by 2 bases and J by 2 bases, with 13 bases between them. The length of the CDR3 is 15 residues. The germline V gene has CDR1 SGDLS and CDR2 YYNGEE. In nucleotides, the CDR3 is TGTGCCAGCAGCGTCGGGACAAACCGTCAAGAGACCCAGTACTTC. Translation: CASSVGTNRQETQYF. The variable domain in full, completed from reference TRBV9 and TRBJ2-5, reads DSGVTQTPKHLITATGQRVTLRCSPRSGDLSVYWYQQSLDQGLQFLIQYYNGEERAKGNILERFSAQQFPDLHSELNLSSLELGDSALYFCASSVGTNRQETQYFGPGTRLLVL.

The rearrangement uses TRBV6-2 or TRBV6-3 and TRBJ2-4; tentatively, D is TRBD1 (6 bases). The length of the CDR3 is 19 residues. Trimming took off 5 bases at V and 0 bases at J, with 23 bases between the two ends. Germline CDR1 reads MNHEY; CDR2 reads SVGEGT. The CDR3 here is CASSPQTPGQERAKNIQYF. CDR3 nucleotide sequence: TGTGCCAGCAGTCCGCAAACTCCGGGACAAGAAAGAGCCAAAAACATTCAGTACTTC.

The chain uses TRBV5-1 and TRBJ2-2, with D uncertain. Germline loops: CDR1 SGHRS, CDR2 YFSETQ. The V gene lost 4 bases and the J gene lost 5 bases, with 9 bases spanning the gap. This CDR3 is built from 13 residues. The CDR3 region has the DNA TGCGCCAGCAGCAAGAAGGGAACCGGGGAGCTGTTTTTT. Its translation: CASSKKGTGELFF. The complete variable domain, with remaining parts taken from reference TRBV5-1 and TRBJ2-2, reads KAGVTQTPRYLIKTRGQQVTLSCSPISGHRSVSWYQQTPGQGLQFLFEYFSETQRNKGNFPGRFSGRQFSNSRSEMNVSTLELGDSALYLCASSKKGTGELFFGEGSRLTVL.

The chain links TRBV7-8 to TRBJ2-3, with 11 nucleotides matching TRBD2. With V trimmed by 5 bases and J by 9 bases, 10 bases remained unmatched. The germline CDR1 and CDR2 sequences are SGHVS and FQNEAQ. This CDR3 region has 15 residues. The CDR3 is CASSLSSGRFRTQYF. CDR3 DNA: TGTGCCAGCAGCCTTTCTAGCGGGAGGTTTCGCACGCAGTATTTT.

The CDR3 here is CASSSTGTSETQYF. The CDR3 DNA reads TGTGCCAGCAGCTCGACCGGGACCTCGGAGACCCAGTACTTC. This chain links TRBV7-3 with TRBJ2-5; the D gene could be TRBD1 or TRBD2 (5 bases each). The CDR3 spans 14 residues. Germline loops: CDR1 SGHTA, CDR2 FQGTGA. V dropped 4 bases and J dropped 5 bases, with 14 bases sitting between them.